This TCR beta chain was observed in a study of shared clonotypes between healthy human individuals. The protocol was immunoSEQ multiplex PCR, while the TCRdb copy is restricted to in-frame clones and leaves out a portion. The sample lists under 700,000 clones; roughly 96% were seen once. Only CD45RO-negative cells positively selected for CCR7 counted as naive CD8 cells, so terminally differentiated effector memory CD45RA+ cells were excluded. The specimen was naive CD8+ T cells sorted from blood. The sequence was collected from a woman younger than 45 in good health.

The CDR3 region is CASWDRFDGTSGSNTGELFF. The DNA for the CDR3 is TGTGCCAGCTGGGACAGATTTGATGGGACTAGCGGGTCGAACACCGGGGAGCTGTTTTTT. The rearrangement uses TRBV6-7 and TRBJ2-2, with TRBD2 matching over 12 bases. TRBV6-7 belongs to the ORF category, with a function that is uncertain. The CDR3 is made up of 20 amino acids. Trimming removed 8 bases from V and 0 bases from J; junction bases left unmatched: 16.